This passage covers 29 T cell receptor beta chains from one sample sequenced in a study of regulatory T cells in long-lasting Graves disease. Time point reported: newly diagnosed GD, antithyroid drugs for less than 3 months. Preparation of the TCR library used RNA extracted from PBMCs. HTBI primers from iRepertoire and Arm-PCR of CDR3 regions yielded the TCR beta libraries. TCRdb re-called the multiplex PCR reads through MiXCR, storing one row per CDR3 protein. Of 550,000 or so distinct CDR3 sequences listed, about 12% are singletons. These records were also assigned to another study, of T cells in Graves' hyperthyroidism and ophthalmopathy.

The material sequenced was peripheral blood mononuclear cells (PBMCs), taken at new diagnosis, from a patient treated with antithyroid drugs. The receptors stem from a woman in her 30s with Graves disease.

The table lists this clonotype with a few counts. The chain has TRBV12-3 or TRBV12-4 and TRBJ2-1, with 9 nucleotides matching TRBD2. V lost 6 bases to trimming and J lost 7 bases; unmatched junction nucleotides: 7. The CDR3 loop spans 14 amino acids. Here the CDR3 DNA reads TGTGCCAGCAGCTCTAGCGGGATAAGAAATGAGCAGTTCTTC. As protein: CASSSSGIRNEQFF.

This clonotype was recorded at least ten times. This sequence joins TRBV11-2 and TRBJ1-1, with D maybe TRBD1 (6 bases). The CDR3 is made up of 16 amino acids. The germline V and J ends were trimmed by 2 bases and 1 base, with 14 bases remaining between them. Germline CDR1 reads SGHAT; CDR2 reads FQNNGV. Here the CDR3 reads CASSLNSGHRNTEAFF. As DNA, the CDR3 is TGTGCCAGCAGCTTAAACTCGGGACATAGGAACACTGAAGCTTTCTTT.

The chain employs TRBV28 and TRBJ2-1; D perhaps matches TRBD1 (5 bases). This CDR3 has 15 amino acids. Germline V lookup: CDR1 MDHEN, CDR2 SYDVKM. Trimming removed 7 bases from V and 4 bases from J, with 17 bases in between. The CDR3 protein is CASTVPGQTYNEQFF. The DNA for the CDR3 is TGTGCCAGCACGGTACCCGGACAAACTTACAATGAGCAGTTCTTC.

The table lists this clonotype with a few counts. The chain combines TRBV24-1 with TRBJ2-5; possibly TRBD1 for D (6 bases). Trimming left V 3 bases short and J 5 bases short, with 15 bases between. CDR3 length: 15 residues. Germline assignment: CDR1 KGHDR and CDR2 SFDVKD. The CDR3 DNA sequence: TGTGCCACCAGTGATCCAAAACAGGGCGGGGAGACCCAGTACTTC. This translates into CATSDPKQGGETQYF.

Ten or more counts support this clonotype. This chain uses TRBV6-1 with TRBJ2-7; the D call may be TRBD1 or TRBD2 (5 bases each). V lost 4 bases, J lost 1 base, and 14 bases lay in between. Germline lookup yields CDR1 MNHNS and CDR2 SASEGT. CDR3 size: 15 residues. CDR3 sequence (DNA): TGTGCCAGCAGTGGGGGCTTCGGGGCTTCCTACGAGCAGTACTTC. Amino acid sequence: CASSGGFGASYEQYF.

This clonotype was observed at least ten times. The rearrangement uses TRBV28 and TRBJ2-7, with 10 bases aligning to TRBD2. Germline V gene sequence: CDR1 MDHEN, CDR2 SYDVKM. Trimming took 2 bases from V and 2 from J; bases not matched to a gene: 6. The CDR3 sequence is 16 residues long. The CDR3 is CASSLLGTSAAYEQYF. The DNA for the CDR3 is TGTGCCAGCAGTTTACTCGGGACTAGCGCTGCCTACGAGCAGTACTTC.

This clonotype was recorded at least ten times. The chain has TRBV7-9 and TRBJ1-4; D remains ambiguous. CDR3 size: 14 residues. The V and J ends lost 2 bases and 5 bases respectively, with 9 bases between them. Germline lookup yields CDR1 SEHNR and CDR2 FQNEAQ (reference sequence). The CDR3 spells CASSLKSGNEKLFF. CDR3 coding DNA: TGTGCCAGCAGCTTAAAATCGGGGAATGAAAAACTGTTTTTT.

This clonotype was seen ten or more times. This CDR3 is CSESGGWDNEQFF. In DNA form, the CDR3 reads TGCAGTGAGTCGGGAGGGTGGGACAATGAGCAGTTCTTC. This rearrangement joins TRBV20-1 to TRBJ2-1; TRBD2 agrees at 8 bases. CDR3 size: 13 residues. With 7 bases clipped from V and 5 bases from J, the junction kept 7 bases outside the gene matches. Germline CDR1 reads DFQATT; CDR2 reads SNEGSKA (reference sequence).

In its sample, this clonotype was seen many times. This chain connects TRBV19 to TRBJ2-7, with a weak D call TRBD2 (6 bases). The CDR3 totals 14 residues. V lost 1 base and J lost 5, with 12 bases in between. CDR1 is LNHDA, CDR2 SQIVND, per germline (reference sequence). CDR3 nucleotide sequence: TGTGCCAGTAGTATAGGGGCGGGATTGCACGAGCAGTACTTC. As protein: CASSIGAGLHEQYF. Full variable domain (outside the CDR3, taken from reference TRBV19 and TRBJ2-7): DGGITQSPKYLFRKEGQNVTLSCEQNLNHDAMYWYRQDPGQGLRLIYYSQIVNDFQKGDIAEGYSVSREKKESFPLTVTSAQKNPTAFYLCASSIGAGLHEQYFGPGTRLTVT.

This clonotype was seen many times. The rearrangement joins TRBV30 to TRBJ1-1; maybe TRBD1 (5 bases). There are 12 residues in the CDR3. Germline values: CDR1 GTSNPN, CDR2 SVGIG (reference sequence). Trimming shortened V by 2 bases and J by 10 bases, and 14 bases separated the two germline ends. CDR3 nucleotides: TGTGCCTGGAGTCCACCGTTTGGGGGAGCTTTCTTT. This translates into CAWSPPFGGAFF.

This chain uses TRBV19 with TRBJ1-2, with D maybe TRBD1 (5 bases). Looked up from germline, CDR1 is LNHDA and CDR2 is SQIVND (reference sequence). The CDR3 loop spans 16 amino acids. The V gene lost 5 bases and the J gene lost 8 bases, with 24 bases spanning the gap. For the CDR3, the DNA is TGTGCCAGTAGTCCCCACCCAGACAGAGGGCTTAGGGGCTACACCTTC. Translated, it gives CASSPHPDRGLRGYTF. The complete variable domain, with remaining parts taken from reference TRBV19 and TRBJ1-2, reads DGGITQSPKYLFRKEGQNVTLSCEQNLNHDAMYWYRQDPGQGLRLIYYSQIVNDFQKGDIAEGYSVSREKKESFPLTVTSAQKNPTAFYLCASSPHPDRGLRGYTFGSGTRLTVV.

This clonotype was observed many times. The chain is built from TRBV7-2 and TRBJ2-1; D is unclear. The germline V gene encodes CDR1 SGHTA and CDR2 FQGNSA. The V gene lost 5 bases and the J gene lost 5 bases, with 16 bases spanning the gap. This CDR3 region has 15 residues. The CDR3 reads CASSIYTSENNEQFF. The CDR3 DNA follows: TGTGCCAGCAGCATATACACCAGCGAAAACAATGAGCAGTTCTTC.

This clonotype was recorded many times. The rearrangement joins TRBV12-3 or TRBV12-4 to TRBJ1-5; TRBD1 might be the D (5 bases). V gave up 8 bases and J gave up 6 bases, with 11 bases separating them. CDR3 length equals 12 residues. The CDR3 reads CASRGGSQPQHF. CDR3 DNA sequence: TGTGCCAGCCGGGGGGGGTCTCAGCCCCAGCATTTT.

This clonotype occurred many times. The chain joins TRBV6-2 or TRBV6-3 to TRBJ2-3; 8 positions agree with TRBD2. Germline loops: CDR1 MNHEY, CDR2 SVGEGT. This CDR3 is 14 amino acids long. V lost 4 bases and J lost 6; bases outside the gene matches: 6. CDR3 coding DNA: TGTGCCAGCAGTTTAAGCGGGAGCGGGGATACGCAGTATTTT. Translating it yields CASSLSGSGDTQYF.

V and J are TRBV9 and TRBJ2-3, with 12 positions matching TRBD2. The trim removed 4 bases at V and 4 bases at J, leaving 16 bases unmatched. Germline V gene lookup returns CDR1 SGDLS and CDR2 YYNGEE. The CDR3 extends over 19 amino acids. This chain's CDR3 is CASSPGTSGPYDVPDTQYF. Here the CDR3 DNA reads TGTGCCAGCAGCCCCGGGACTAGCGGGCCTTATGATGTCCCAGATACGCAGTATTTT.

This clonotype appeared many times. This chain uses TRBV28 with TRBJ2-6; a weak D match, TRBD2 (6 bases). The CDR3 covers 17 residues. Germline CDR1 reads MDHEN; CDR2 reads SYDVKM. The V gene lost 3 bases and the J gene lost 4 bases, with 16 bases spanning the gap. In DNA, the CDR3 is TGTGCCAGCAGTTTGTATACAGTGGAGGGGGGGGCCAACGTCCTGACTTTC. It encodes CASSLYTVEGGANVLTF.

This clonotype occurred many times. The chain uses TRBV12-3 or TRBV12-4 and TRBJ2-5, with TRBD1 as a possible D gene (5 bases). The CDR3 loop spans 14 amino acids. Between the trimmed V and J ends, which lost 5 bases and 5 bases, there was a span of 15 bases. The CDR3 nucleotides read TGTGCCAGCAGTATCCTCCAGGGTCGGGAGACCCAGTACTTC. This encodes CASSILQGRETQYF.

This clonotype was seen a few times. At one end the junction does not follow the germline gene, possibly because of a read error. Written as DNA, the CDR3 is TGTGCCAGCAGCTTGGATGGACTACTACCCCTTTCGGAAGCTCTCTTT. Protein product: CASSLDGLLPLSEALF. The rearrangement joins TRBV11-1 to TRBJ1-1, with unresolved D. In germline, CDR1 is SGHAT, CDR2 FQDESV (reference sequence). This CDR3 is 16 amino acids long.

The chain couples TRBV6-7 to TRBJ2-6; D is uncertain. TRBV6-7 is marked as an open reading frame, function uncertain. CDR3 length equals 18 residues. The V end lost 6 bases, the J end lost 0 bases, and 18 bases lay between the germline ends. The CDR3 DNA sequence: TGTGCCAGCAGCTTACTCCCCCGTAGTTGCTCTGGGGCCAACGTCCTGACTTTC. This gives the protein CASSLLPRSCSGANVLTF.

This clonotype was counted ten times or more. This sequence joins TRBV7-9 and TRBJ2-1, with 8 bases that match TRBD2. CDR1 SEHNR and CDR2 FQNEAQ come from the germline V gene (reference sequence). This CDR3 is 13 amino acids long. Losses at the gene ends were 5 bases for V and 8 bases for J; bases not matched to a gene: 5. The DNA of the CDR3 is TGTGCCAGCAGCATTAGCGGGGATCATGAGCAGTTCTTC. As protein: CASSISGDHEQFF.

This clonotype was seen ten or more times. V is TRBV19 and J is TRBJ2-7; D not resolved. Germline lookup yields CDR1 LNHDA and CDR2 SQIVND (reference sequence). CDR3 length: 11 residues. The V end was cut by 10 bases, the J end by 5 bases, with 12 bases between. DNA of the CDR3: TGTGCCACCTCGTTTACGGACGAGCAGTACTTC. Its protein is CATSFTDEQYF.

CDR3 nucleotides: TGCAGTGCTAGCGACAGCCCCGACGGGCTCAACTATGGCTACACCTTC. This codes for CSASDSPDGLNYGYTF. The V and J genes are TRBV20-1 and TRBJ1-2, with D possibly matching TRBD1 (5 bases). Looked up from germline, CDR1 is DFQATT and CDR2 is SNEGSKA (reference sequence). This CDR3 is 16 amino acids long. Trimming removed 3 bases from V and 2 bases from J, with 19 bases in between.

The rearrangement uses TRBV19 and TRBJ1-1; tentative D call: TRBD1 (5 bases). The length of the CDR3 is 12 residues. Trimming removed 6 bases from V and 11 bases from J, with 16 bases in between. The germline V gene has CDR1 LNHDA and CDR2 SQIVND (reference sequence). The CDR3 DNA sequence: TGTGCCAGTAGCTTTGGGGGATCGCGGGCTTTCTTT. Amino acid sequence: CASSFGGSRAFF.

In this sample, this clonotype turned up a few times. V is TRBV27 and J is TRBJ2-2; D is ambiguous. The V gene lost 2 bases and the J gene lost 4 bases, with 14 bases spanning the gap. Germline values: CDR1 MNHEY, CDR2 SMNVEV (reference sequence). CDR3 length: 16 residues. The DNA of the CDR3 is TGTGCCAGCAGTTTAATCTCCGGACCGAGCACCGGGGAGCTGTTTTTT. It encodes CASSLISGPSTGELFF.

A few counts support this clonotype. The rearrangement links TRBV6-1 to TRBJ1-2; D may be TRBD1 (5 bases). This CDR3 has 14 residues. V was cut by 8 bases and J by 3 bases, with 16 bases left in between. CDR1 MNHNS and CDR2 SASEGT come from the germline V gene. The CDR3 sequence: CASGRAGGDYGYTF. The CDR3 bases are TGTGCCAGCGGCCGGGCGGGAGGGGACTATGGCTACACCTTC.

This clonotype was counted ten times or more. The chain links TRBV30 to TRBJ2-1; D might be TRBD2 (6 bases). There are 15 residues in the CDR3. Germline V gene data show CDR1 as GTSNPN and CDR2 as SVGIG (reference sequence). The V gene lost 0 bases and the J gene lost 7 bases, with 16 bases spanning the gap. The DNA of the CDR3 is TGTGCCTGGAGTGTAGGTGGAGGGCCGGGAAATGAGCAGTTCTTC. Translation: CAWSVGGGPGNEQFF.

The chain recombines TRBV7-9 with TRBJ2-1, with 8 bases that match TRBD2. The CDR3 sequence is 18 residues long. Trimming at V came to 4 bases and at J to 2 bases, leaving 13 bases not matched to a gene. Germline values: CDR1 SEHNR, CDR2 FQNEAQ (reference sequence). The CDR3 sequence: CASSSWKHGTSAYNEQFF. The CDR3 nucleotides are TGTGCCAGCAGCTCCTGGAAACACGGGACTAGTGCCTACAATGAGCAGTTCTTC.

This clonotype has ten or more counts. J is TRBJ2-7 and V is TRBV28; 8 bases are shared with TRBD2. CDR3 length: 13 residues. CDR1 MDHEN and CDR2 SYDVKM come from the germline V gene. V dropped 6 bases and J dropped 6; count of bases not matched to a gene: 7. The CDR3 region has the DNA TGTGCCAGCAGCCCGGGGGGGGGTAGCGAGCAGTACTTC. As protein: CASSPGGGSEQYF.

This clonotype appeared many times. This chain connects TRBV20-1 to TRBJ2-1; a weak D match, TRBD2 (6 bases). The CDR3 runs 15 residues. Germline V gene lookup returns CDR1 DFQATT and CDR2 SNEGSKA (reference sequence). V gave up 2 bases and J gave up 2 bases, with 13 bases separating them. CDR3 sequence: CSARRGGGTYNEQFF. The CDR3 DNA reads TGCAGTGCTAGACGCGGAGGCGGGACCTACAATGAGCAGTTCTTC.